What follows is one T cell receptor (beta chain) and its context. This record comes from a study of blood T cell repertoires in COVID-19. Study in general: There were acute and convalescent COVID-19 samples, and they came from the United States, Italy and Spain. T cells, B-cell-depleted T cells, or PBMCs supplied cDNA or gDNA.

Germline loops: CDR1 SGHTA, CDR2 FQGNSA. The V end was cut by 4 bases, the J end by 3 bases, with 12 bases between. CDR3 length: 15 residues. Authors' analysis steps: How many nucleated cells were present was estimated from reference gene primer amplification. The repertoire was sequenced with immunoSEQ multiplex PCR; TCRdb's copy has only in-frame clones and lacks some. V and J calls plus clone size are reproduced from that table; the DNA served to infer D and trimming. The sample lists tens of thousands of clones, about 86% occurring once. Sequencing was performed on peripheral blood. This TCR was recovered from a man aged 65-85 years with active COVID-19. The chain has TRBV7-2 and TRBJ1-4, with D possibly being TRBD1 (6 bases). Written as DNA, the CDR3 is TGTGCCAGCAGCTCAGGACAGCGATCTAATGAAAAACTGTTTTTT. Amino acids: CASSSGQRSNEKLFF.